In this sample, the clone carrying this T cell receptor beta chain turned up once. Generated by immunoSEQ multiplex PCR, the TCRdb table keeps only in-frame clones and is missing some. The profile shows 50,000 to 85,000 clones, 71% of them singletons. V was shortened by 2 bases and J by 4 bases, with 9 bases between the two germline ends. The CDR3 loop spans 13 amino acids. Germline loops: CDR1 SGHKS, CDR2 YYEKEE (reference sequence). This sample was included in a study of PD-1 blockade in classical Hodgkin lymphoma. Autologous stem cell transplantation was followed by relapse in every patient, and brentuximab vedotin exposure varied.

V is TRBV5-5 and J is TRBJ1-1, with TRBD1 as a possible D gene (5 bases). This clonotype originated in a human donor with classical Hodgkin lymphoma. Sequenced here: peripheral blood mononuclear cells (PBMCs), sampled before the second cycle of nivolumab. The CDR3 DNA reads TGTGCCAGCAGCTTTGGGGCGGGCACTGAAGCTTTCTTT. Its protein is CASSFGAGTEAFF.